The 25 T cell receptor beta chains listed next were all sequenced from one sample in a study of T cells in Graves' hyperthyroidism and ophthalmopathy. There were TCR beta CDR3 regions amplified from RNA transcripts. The HTBI primer set served for first-round RT-PCR of the TCR CDR3. TCRdb used MiXCR to reprocess the multiplex PCR reads, holding one entry per CDR3 protein. The sample consists of around 380,000 distinct CDR3 sequences, approximately 12% of them appearing once. Sequences were obtained from blood. The receptor source for this set is a man under 40 with Graves' hyperthyroidism that later progressed to Graves' ophthalmopathy.

The chain recombines TRBV20-1 with TRBJ2-1; perhaps D is TRBD1 or TRBD2 (6 bases each). Looked up from germline, CDR1 is DFQATT and CDR2 is SNEGSKA (reference sequence). Trimming cost V 4 bases and J 5 bases, with 18 bases left between them. The CDR3 extends over 15 amino acids. The CDR3 sequence: CSATRGVRGHNEQFF. In nucleotides, the CDR3 is TGCAGTGCTACCCGCGGGGTCCGGGGGCACAATGAGCAGTTCTTC.

This clonotype showed up many times. V is TRBV18 and J is TRBJ2-5; the match to TRBD1 covers 7 bases. The germline gives CDR1 KGHSH, CDR2 LQKENI. The CDR3 runs 14 residues. With V trimmed by 3 bases and J by 2 bases, 3 bases remained unmatched. The CDR3 reads CASSPGDRQETQYF. CDR3 in DNA: TGTGCCAGCTCACCCGGGGACAGACAAGAGACCCAGTACTTC.

The chain carries TRBV25-1 and TRBJ2-3; TRBD2 agrees at 7 bases. This CDR3 is built from 13 residues. V lost 2 bases to trimming and J lost 6 bases; unmatched junction nucleotides: 2. Germline V gene data show CDR1 as MGHDK and CDR2 as SYGVNS. CDR3 sequence: CASSEMGGDTQYF. The CDR3 region has the DNA TGTGCCAGCAGTGAAATGGGGGGGGATACGCAGTATTTT.

The table lists this clonotype with a few counts. The CDR3 protein is CASSYNGVSGNTIYF. In DNA, the CDR3 is TGTGCCAGCAGTTACAACGGGGTCTCTGGAAACACCATATATTTT. The chain carries TRBV6-2 or TRBV6-3 and TRBJ1-3, with D unclear. This CDR3 comprises 15 residues. The germline V and J ends were trimmed by 2 bases and 0 bases, with 8 bases remaining between them. Germline-derived CDR1 and CDR2 are MNHEY and SVGEGT.

There are a few counts of this clonotype. V gene TRBV29-1 combines with J gene TRBJ2-2, with D possibly being TRBD2 (5 bases). In germline, CDR1 is SQVTM, CDR2 ANQGSEA. CDR3 length equals 14 residues. The V and J ends lost 4 bases and 3 bases respectively, with 12 bases between them. In DNA, the CDR3 is TGCAGCGTTGGGACGGGAATCGACACCGGGGAGCTGTTTTTT. Translating gives CSVGTGIDTGELFF.

This clonotype was recorded at least ten times. This chain uses TRBV5-1 with TRBJ2-7, with D perhaps matching TRBD1 (5 bases). V was cut by 5 bases and J by 5 bases, with 11 bases left in between. The germline CDR1 and CDR2 sequences are SGHRS and YFSETQ. The CDR3 has 12 residues. This CDR3 reads CASSFPGHEQYF. In nucleotides, the CDR3 is TGCGCCAGCAGTTTCCCAGGGCACGAGCAGTACTTC.

In this sample, this clonotype turned up many times. The chain couples TRBV6-1 to TRBJ1-4; the match to TRBD1 covers 9 bases. In germline, CDR1 is MNHNS, CDR2 SASEGT. The V and J ends lost 3 bases and 3 bases, in that order; junction bases with no gene match: 8. The CDR3 has 17 amino acids. CDR3 sequence reads: CASSDRDRVLSNEKLFF. The CDR3 region has the DNA TGTGCCAGCAGTGACCGGGACAGGGTGTTATCTAATGAAAAACTGTTTTTT.

This clonotype was recorded many times. CDR3 protein: CASSNHRGTNQPQHF. The CDR3 DNA follows: TGTGCCAGCAGCAATCACAGGGGAACAAATCAGCCCCAGCATTTT. This chain links TRBV5-8 with TRBJ1-5, with 7 bases that match TRBD1. The CDR3 runs 15 residues. The J segment lost 4 bases and the V segment lost 4 bases, leaving 8 bases of the junction unmatched. CDR1 and CDR2 (germline): SGHTS, YDEGEE. The whole variable domain, remainder taken from reference TRBV5-8 and TRBJ1-5, is EAGVTQSPTHLIKTRGQQATLRCSPISGHTSVYWYQQALGLGLQFLLWYDEGEERNRGNFPPRFSGRQFPNYSSELNVNALELEDSALYLCASSNHRGTNQPQHFGDGTRLSIL.

This clonotype was recorded at least ten times. Germline is not matched at one junction end, which may reflect a read error. The chain has TRBV7-2 and TRBJ2-7, with D perhaps matching TRBD2 (5 bases). This CDR3 has 15 residues. In germline, CDR1 is SGHTA, CDR2 FQGNSA. CDR3 nucleotides: TGTGCCAGCAGCCTAGCCGTGACTCCCTCCTACGAGCAGTACTTC. This codes for CASSLAVTPSYEQYF.

The rearrangement joins TRBV19 to TRBJ1-5; no reliable D call. The CDR3 spans 13 residues. From germline, CDR1 is LNHDA and CDR2 SQIVND (reference sequence). Trimming removed 5 bases from V and 3 bases from J, with 8 bases in between. The CDR3 loop reads CASSLRANQPQHF. The CDR3 DNA sequence: TGTGCCAGTAGTCTTAGGGCCAATCAGCCCCAGCATTTT.

This clonotype has a count of ten or more. This rearrangement joins TRBV7-9 to TRBJ2-1; TRBD2 matches at 7 bases. The CDR3 runs to 14 residues. Germline V gives CDR1 SEHNR, CDR2 FQNEAQ (reference sequence). Trimming removed 3 bases from V and 4 bases from J; junction bases left unmatched: 3. The CDR3 here is CASSFSGFYNEQFF. The CDR3 DNA reads TGTGCCAGCAGCTTTAGCGGGTTTTACAATGAGCAGTTCTTC.

This clonotype was picked up many times. This CDR3 is CASSLASSEAFF. The DNA of the CDR3 is TGTGCCAGCAGCTTAGCGTCGAGTGAAGCTTTCTTT. This chain joins TRBV7-9 and TRBJ1-1, with D uncertain. V lost 0 bases and J 7 bases, leaving 6 bases between the germline ends. The CDR3 is 12 residues long. Germline-derived CDR1 and CDR2 are SEHNR and FQNEAQ (reference sequence). The full variable domain, rest sourced from reference TRBV7-9 and TRBJ1-1, is DTGVSQNPRHKITKRGQNVTFRCDPISEHNRLYWYRQTLGQGPEFLTYFQNEAQLEKSRLLSDRFSAERPKGSFSTLEIQRTEQGDSAMYLCASSLASSEAFFGQGTRLTVV.

This clonotype was counted only a few times. V is TRBV5-4 and J is TRBJ2-4, with unresolved D. Germline V CDR1 and CDR2: SGHNT, YYREEE (reference sequence). The CDR3 spans 14 residues. V was trimmed by 1 base and J by 0 bases, leaving 5 bases between them. DNA of the CDR3: TGTGCCAGCAGCTTGATGGTAGCCAAAAACATTCAGTACTTC. Its translation is CASSLMVAKNIQYF.

This clonotype was detected ten times or more. The chain has TRBV20-1 and TRBJ2-7; weak D call: TRBD2 (5 bases). With 4 bases removed from V and 3 bases from J, the gap between germline ends came to 10 bases. The CDR3 is 12 amino acids. Per the germline V gene, CDR1 is DFQATT and CDR2 is SNEGSKA (reference sequence). Here the CDR3 DNA reads TGCAGTGCTAAGAGGGAGTACTACGAGCAGTACTTC. Its protein is CSAKREYYEQYF.

This clonotype was counted at least ten times. The V gene is TRBV28, the J gene TRBJ2-5, with 8 bases matching TRBD2. Germline loops: CDR1 MDHEN, CDR2 SYDVKM. V shed 1 base and J 2 bases; nucleotides not matched to a gene: 9. CDR3 length: 17 residues. CDR3 DNA: TGTGCCAGCAGTTTATCGCCTTTAGCGGGGAAACAAGAGACCCAGTACTTC. Protein: CASSLSPLAGKQETQYF.

This clonotype has a handful of counts. The rearrangement uses TRBV7-9 and TRBJ2-2; D is undetermined. Trimming stripped 2 bases from V and 2 bases from J, with 6 bases between. Per the germline V gene, CDR1 is SEHNR and CDR2 is FQNEAQ (reference sequence). This CDR3 contains 14 residues. CDR3 sequence (DNA): TGTGCCAGCAGCTTACCTCTTAACACCGGGGAGCTGTTTTTT. Protein sequence: CASSLPLNTGELFF.

This clonotype was seen many times. The chain is built from TRBV9 and TRBJ1-2; 11 bases are a match to TRBD1. The CDR3 is 14 amino acids. CDR1 SGDLS and CDR2 YYNGEE come from the germline V gene. The junction had 6 bases not matched to a gene; V was cut back by 4 bases and J by 7 bases. This CDR3 reads CASSTRTGGGGYTF. CDR3 DNA: TGTGCCAGCAGCACCCGGACAGGGGGCGGTGGCTACACCTTC.

Ten or more counts support this clonotype. The V call is TRBV7-9, the J call TRBJ2-7; 8 bases align to TRBD2. The length of the CDR3 is 15 residues. Per the germline V gene, CDR1 is SEHNR and CDR2 is FQNEAQ (reference sequence). J was trimmed by 0 bases and V by 3 bases; bases with no gene match: 4. The CDR3 DNA sequence: TGTGCCAGCAGCTTCTCACTAGCGGACTCCTACGAGCAGTACTTC. Encoded protein: CASSFSLADSYEQYF.

V usage is TRBV5-1 and J usage is TRBJ2-2; D uncertain. This CDR3 is 16 amino acids long. Germline-derived CDR1 and CDR2 are SGHRS and YFSETQ. Trimming took 0 bases from V and 1 from J, leaving 10 bases between them. The CDR3 protein is CASSLGVGVNTGELFF. CDR3 sequence (DNA): TGCGCCAGCAGCTTGGGTGTTGGGGTGAACACCGGGGAGCTGTTTTTT.

There are many counts of this clonotype. The rearrangement joins TRBV5-1 to TRBJ1-2; 7 positions agree with TRBD1. CDR3 length: 15 residues. The V gene's germline CDR1 is SGHRS and CDR2 YFSETQ. Trimming removed 0 bases from V and 3 bases from J; junction bases left unmatched: 5. CDR3 nucleotides: TGCGCCAGCAGCTTGGTGACAGGGCGGGACTATGGCTACACCTTC. It translates to CASSLVTGRDYGYTF.

V is TRBV5-6 and J is TRBJ1-2; 8 nucleotides align to TRBD1. With V trimmed by 0 bases and J by 7 bases, 8 bases remained unmatched. The CDR3 extends over 15 amino acids. Looked up from germline, CDR1 is SGHDT and CDR2 is YYEEEE. CDR3 loop: CASSLVGQGAFGYTF. CDR3 nucleotides: TGTGCCAGCAGCTTGGTCGGGCAGGGGGCTTTTGGCTACACCTTC.

The rearrangement uses TRBV10-3 and TRBJ2-5, with D possibly being TRBD1 (5 bases). This CDR3 contains 12 residues. Germline V gives CDR1 ENHRY, CDR2 SYGVKD. Trimming removed 3 bases at V and 5 bases at J, with 7 bases between. The CDR3 region has the DNA TGTGCCATCAGTGACAGGGCGGAGACCCAGTACTTC. Translating gives CAISDRAETQYF.

This clonotype occurred a few times. The chain links TRBV18 to TRBJ1-5; D may be TRBD1 (5 bases). The V gene's germline CDR1 is KGHSH and CDR2 LQKENI. This CDR3 contains 14 residues. The V gene lost 2 bases and the J gene lost 11 bases, with 16 bases spanning the gap. The CDR3 nucleotides read TGTGCCAGCTCACCAAGGGACGGTGAGTTGTCCCAGCATTTT. Its translation: CASSPRDGELSQHF. Full variable domain (outside the CDR3, taken from reference TRBV18 and TRBJ1-5): NAGVMQNPRHLVRRRGQEARLRCSPMKGHSHVYWYRQLPEEGLKFMVYLQKENIIDESGMPKERFSAEFPKEGPSILRIQQVVRGDSAAYFCASSPRDGELSQHFGDGTRLSIL.

In this sample, this clonotype turned up a few times. The chain employs TRBV2 and TRBJ2-1, with TRBD2 identical over 9 bases. From germline, CDR1 is SNHLY and CDR2 FYNNEI. The CDR3 spans 12 residues. V was clipped by 5 bases and J by 16 bases; unmatched bases: 9. The CDR3 coding sequence is TGTGCCAGCAGTCCCCGTAGGGGACTAGCATTCTTC. Translating it yields CASSPRRGLAFF.

This clonotype was seen many times. The V and J genes are TRBV4-1 and TRBJ1-2, with D unresolved. Trimming removed 0 bases at V and 4 bases at J, with 6 bases between. Germline CDR1 is MGHRA and CDR2 is YSYEKL. The CDR3 totals 13 residues. CDR3 sequence reads: CASSQEITYGYTF. The CDR3 DNA reads as TGCGCCAGCAGCCAAGAGATAACCTATGGCTACACCTTC.